The clone carrying this TCR beta chain came up many times. This sample is drawn from a study of T cells in Graves' hyperthyroidism and ophthalmopathy. The CDR3 spans 13 residues. The V and J ends lost 7 bases and 6 bases respectively, with 14 bases between them. Germline V gene data show CDR1 as KGHDR and CDR2 as SFDVKD. The CDR3 regions of TCR beta were amplified from RNA transcripts. HTBI primers were used for first-round RT-PCR of the TCR CDR3. TCRdb redid the calling of the multiplex PCR reads with MiXCR, one entry per CDR3 protein. The table lists 350,000 to 400,000 distinct CDR3 sequences, around 14% of them singletons.

The V call is TRBV24-1, the J call TRBJ1-1; D gene unclear. The clonotype comes from a woman aged 55-69 years with Graves' hyperthyroidism. Sequenced: blood. The CDR3 loop is CATSRGPRAEAFF. The CDR3 DNA follows: TGTGCCACCAGCCGAGGCCCGAGGGCTGAAGCTTTCTTT.